This T cell receptor beta chain was documented in a study of T cells expressing NK-cell markers. Study overall: Source material for TCR beta repertoires consisted of sorted CD3+CD56+NKG2C+, CD3+CD56+NKG2C- and CD3+CD56-NKG2C+ T cells.

Study outcomes and limitations: Several of the donors also had these clonotypes leading their CD3+CD56-NKG2C+ fraction. Dominant NKG2C+ clonotypes were found to form roughly 1.0-7.0% of CD8+ T cells in 5 or 6 donors.

The CDR3 sequence is 12 residues long. CDR1 is SGHDT, CDR2 YYEEEE, per germline. The TCR beta cDNA came from 5'RACE template switching with UMIs. Each CDR3 protein gets one entry in TCRdb, which reprocessed the 5' RACE reads and gives no DNA. Seen in this sample are 400,000 to 500,000 distinct CDR3 sequences; the ten most common clones hold approximately 7%. On this clonotype: What it recognizes is unknown.

The receptor was derived from a woman between 18 and 69 years old in good health. The source material was blood T cells: a sorted CD56 or NKG2C T cell subset, CD4+ or CD8+ T cells, or bulk PBMC T cells (not recorded which). This chain connects TRBV5-6 to TRBJ2-4. This chain's CDR3 is CASSLDYTIQYF.